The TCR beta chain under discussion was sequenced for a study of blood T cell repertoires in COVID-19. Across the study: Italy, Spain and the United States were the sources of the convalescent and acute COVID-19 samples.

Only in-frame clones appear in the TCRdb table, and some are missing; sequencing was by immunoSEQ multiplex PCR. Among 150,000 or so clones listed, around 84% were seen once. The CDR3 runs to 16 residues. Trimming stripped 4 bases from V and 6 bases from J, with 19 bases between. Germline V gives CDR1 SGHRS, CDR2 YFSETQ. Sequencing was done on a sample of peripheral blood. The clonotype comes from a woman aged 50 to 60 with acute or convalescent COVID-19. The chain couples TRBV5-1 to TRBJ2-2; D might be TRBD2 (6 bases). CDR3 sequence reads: CASSLSPSGVSGELFF. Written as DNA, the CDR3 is TGCGCCAGCAGCCTGAGCCCTTCGGGAGTTTCCGGGGAGCTGTTTTTT.